This T cell receptor (beta chain) stems from a study of blood T cell repertoires in COVID-19. As for the study in general: Samples taken during acute and convalescent COVID-19 were collected in the United States, Italy and Spain. In each case, the material was cDNA or gDNA derived from T cells, B-cell-depleted T cells, or PBMCs.

There are 14 residues in the CDR3. Between the trimmed V and J ends, which lost 2 bases and 7 bases, there was a span of 14 bases. Germline V gene data show CDR1 as WNHNN and CDR2 as SYGVQD (reference sequence). Original analysis: By means of reference gene primer amplification, nucleated cell counts were estimated. Produced via immunoSEQ multiplex PCR; TCRdb's table is partial and in-frame only. Clone size and the V and J calls come from that table; the DNA yielded D and trimming. The sample contains 100,000 to 150,000 clones, 70% to 85% of which appear only once. This sequence originates from an older woman with acute or convalescent COVID-19. The V gene is TRBV10-1, the J gene TRBJ1-1; D call uncertain. The specimen sequenced was peripheral blood. CDR3 bases: TGCGCCAGCAGTGAGGCATCCCGGGGAGGTGAAGCTTTCTTT. It specifies CASSEASRGGEAFF.